One and the same sample provided the 27 T cell receptor beta chains below, sequenced in a study of blood T cell repertoires in COVID-19. Sequencing was performed with immunoSEQ multiplex PCR; in TCRdb, only in-frame clones are kept and a portion is missing. The sample includes about 80,000 clones, about 83% seen only once; the top ten take 30% to 45%. Material: peripheral blood. The origin of the receptors is an elderly man with active or convalescent COVID-19.

V and J are TRBV5-1 and TRBJ1-2; D is unclear. V lost 0 bases and J lost 0, with 12 bases in between. Germline V gene lookup returns CDR1 SGHRS and CDR2 YFSETQ. This CDR3 comprises 16 residues. CDR3 sequence reads: CASSLVETASNYGYTF. CDR3 DNA sequence: TGCGCCAGCAGCTTGGTCGAGACTGCCTCTAACTATGGCTACACCTTC.

In nucleotides, the CDR3 is TGTGCCAGCAGCCAAGACCCCAACAACGATGAGCAGTTCTTC. Translation: CASSQDPNNDEQFF. The J gene is TRBJ2-1, the V gene TRBV4-2; D is undetermined. The CDR3 is 14 residues long. V lost 0 bases and J 8 bases, leaving 11 bases between the germline ends. The germline CDR1 and CDR2 sequences are LGHNA and YNFKEQ.

The rearrangement uses TRBV5-6 and TRBJ1-1; D is undetermined. V was clipped by 4 bases and J by 11 bases, with 21 bases between them. The germline V gene encodes CDR1 SGHDT and CDR2 YYEEEE. This CDR3 has 14 amino acids. The CDR3 DNA reads TGTGCCAGCAGCATCTCCGGGTCCCCGTTTACGGCTTTCTTT. Amino acid sequence: CASSISGSPFTAFF. The complete variable domain, with remaining parts taken from reference TRBV5-6 and TRBJ1-1, reads DAGVTQSPTHLIKTRGQQVTLRCSPKSGHDTVSWYQQALGQGPQFIFQYYEEEERQRGNFPDRFSGHQFPNYSSELNVNALLLGDSALYLCASSISGSPFTAFFGQGTRLTVV.

The chain couples TRBV28 to TRBJ1-5; 9 bases are shared with TRBD1. The V segment lost 5 bases and the J segment 6 bases; nucleotides outside the gene matches: 8. The CDR3 totals 15 residues. Per germline, CDR1 MDHEN and CDR2 SYDVKM. In nucleotides, the CDR3 is TGTGCCAGCAGTGCGACAGGGGGTTTGGGTCAGCCCCAGCATTTT. Translation: CASSATGGLGQPQHF.

The gene calls are TRBV7-9 and TRBJ1-1, with TRBD1 matching 8 bases. The length of the CDR3 is 14 residues. CDR1 SEHNR and CDR2 FQNEAQ come from the germline V gene (reference sequence). J gave up 4 bases and V 10 bases, and 11 bases lay outside the gene matches. CDR3 in amino acids: CATDRGRSRTEAFF. DNA of the CDR3: TGTGCCACAGACAGGGGTCGGTCTCGCACTGAAGCTTTCTTT.

The chain combines TRBV14 with TRBJ1-3; unclear D gene. The germline V and J ends were trimmed by 4 bases and 1 base, with 8 bases remaining between them. The CDR3 length is 14 residues. The germline V gene has CDR1 SGHDN and CDR2 FVKESK. CDR3 in DNA: TGTGCCAGCAGCCTCGCGGAGTCTGGAAACACCATATATTTT. It specifies CASSLAESGNTIYF.

The V and J genes are TRBV28 and TRBJ1-6; TRBD1 is a possible D gene (6 bases). Germline V gene lookup returns CDR1 MDHEN and CDR2 SYDVKM. Trimming removed 7 bases from V and 5 bases from J, with 12 bases in between. The CDR3 runs to 14 residues. Here the CDR3 DNA reads TGTGCCAGCACCAGGACAGTAAATAATTCACCCCTCCACTTT. Its protein is CASTRTVNNSPLHF.

J is TRBJ2-1 and V is TRBV11-2, with a tentative D call TRBD1 (5 bases). V shed 4 bases and J shed 3 bases, with 13 bases lying between them. From germline, CDR1 is SGHAT and CDR2 FQNNGV. The CDR3 has 15 residues. CDR3 bases: TGTGCCAGCAGCTCCCCTCAGGGCTACTACAATGAGCAGTTCTTC. It translates to CASSSPQGYYNEQFF.

This rearrangement joins TRBV7-8 to TRBJ1-5; 8 nucleotides match TRBD1. V was clipped by 5 bases and J by 0 bases; unmatched bases: 3. This CDR3 is built from 15 residues. The germline gives CDR1 SGHVS, CDR2 FQNEAQ. CDR3 region: CASSRTGISNQPQHF. In nucleotides, the CDR3 is TGTGCCAGCAGCCGGACAGGGATTAGCAATCAGCCCCAGCATTTT.

The genes are TRBV28 and TRBJ2-7; 9 bases agree with TRBD2. CDR3 length: 17 residues. The V and J ends lost 4 bases and 3 bases, in that order; junction bases with no gene match: 13. Germline CDR1 and CDR2: MDHEN and SYDVKM. As DNA, the CDR3 is TGTGCCAGCAGTTCCCTGGCTAGCGGGAAATGGGGCTACGAGCAGTACTTC. It specifies CASSSLASGKWGYEQYF.

This chain connects TRBV27 to TRBJ2-1; TRBD1 aligns across 10 bases. CDR3 length equals 17 residues. V lost 0 bases to trimming and J lost 4 bases; unmatched junction nucleotides: 6. The germline gives CDR1 MNHEY, CDR2 SMNVEV (reference sequence). The CDR3 region has the DNA TGTGCCAGCAGTTTATCCCTGGGACAGGGGACGTACAATGAGCAGTTCTTC. It specifies CASSLSLGQGTYNEQFF.

The gene calls are TRBV27 and TRBJ2-5; 11 bases fit TRBD2. V lost 5 bases, J lost 4 bases, and 15 bases stayed unmatched. This CDR3 is 18 amino acids long. Germline CDR1 MNHEY, CDR2 SMNVEV (reference sequence). CDR3 residues: CASSPPGLAAPGRETQYF. CDR3 bases: TGTGCCAGCAGTCCACCGGGACTAGCGGCCCCCGGTCGAGAGACCCAGTACTTC.

The chain carries TRBV7-6 and TRBJ1-1, with 10 bases aligning to TRBD1. In germline, CDR1 is SGHVS, CDR2 FNYEAQ. With 1 base clipped from V and 3 bases from J, the junction kept 5 bases outside the gene matches. CDR3 length: 16 residues. CDR3: CASSLGQGAADTEAFF. CDR3 coding DNA: TGTGCCAGCAGCTTAGGACAGGGGGCTGCGGACACTGAAGCTTTCTTT.

This clone was seen once. The CDR3, as DNA: TGCAGCGTACAGCCCGCCTATGGCTACACCTTC. Residues: CSVQPAYGYTF. The V gene is TRBV29-1, the J gene TRBJ1-2; no definite D call. This CDR3 has 11 residues. CDR1 SQVTM and CDR2 ANQGSEA come from the germline V gene. Trimming took 6 bases from V and 4 from J, leaving 9 bases between them. The full variable domain, with the rest looked up from reference TRBV29-1 and TRBJ1-2, is SAVISQKPSRDICQRGTSLTIQCQVDSQVTMMFWYRQQPGQSLTLIATANQGSEATYESGFVIDKFPISRPNLTFSTLTVSNMSPEDSSIYLCSVQPAYGYTFGSGTRLTVV.

The chain recombines TRBV18 with TRBJ1-2; D call uncertain. The germline CDR1 and CDR2 sequences are KGHSH and LQKENI. Trimming cost V 10 bases and J 2 bases, with 11 bases left between them. CDR3 length: 12 residues. As DNA, the CDR3 is TGTGCCACGGGTTCACCCAACTATGGCTACACCTTC. Protein product: CATGSPNYGYTF.

This clone came up once. The chain is built from TRBV11-2 and TRBJ2-3; 12 bases agree with TRBD2. This CDR3 has 16 amino acids. In germline, CDR1 is SGHAT, CDR2 FQNNGV. Trimming took 5 bases from V and 9 from J; bases not matched to a gene: 12. The CDR3 sequence: CASSTGLAGIASTQYF. The CDR3 DNA follows: TGTGCCAGCAGCACCGGACTAGCGGGGATCGCCAGCACGCAGTATTTT.

As to this clone: This sample includes further DNA sequences coding for the same CDR3. V and J are TRBV7-3 and TRBJ1-6; TRBD1 matches at 7 bases. This CDR3 has 14 residues. With 4 bases clipped from V and 5 bases from J, the junction kept 2 bases outside the gene matches. Germline V gives CDR1 SGHTA, CDR2 FQGTGA. The CDR3 protein is CASSSGQHNSPLHF. For the CDR3, the DNA is TGTGCCAGCAGCTCGGGACAGCATAATTCACCCCTCCACTTT.

The CDR3 loop reads CASSKGGGQGTYEQYF. In DNA, the CDR3 is TGCGCCAGCAGCAAGGGGGGCGGACAGGGTACCTACGAGCAGTACTTC. The rearrangement links TRBV4-1 to TRBJ2-7, with 8 nucleotides matching TRBD1. In germline, CDR1 is MGHRA, CDR2 YSYEKL. The CDR3 has 16 amino acids. V shed 5 bases, J shed 2 bases, and the junction held 11 bases outside the gene matches.

The V and J genes are TRBV7-2 and TRBJ2-2; 10 nucleotides match TRBD2. Germline CDR1 and CDR2: SGHTA and FQGNSA. Trimming cost V 4 bases and J 3 bases; bases outside gene matches: 8. CDR3 length: 17 amino acids. DNA for the CDR3: TGTGCCAGCAGCTGGATCCTAGCGGGAGCGGACACCGGGGAGCTGTTTTTT. This sequence encodes CASSWILAGADTGELFF.

The V call is TRBV7-9, the J call TRBJ1-1; D gene uncertain. V shed 5 bases and J shed 5 bases, with 18 bases lying between them. Per the germline V gene, CDR1 is SEHNR and CDR2 is FQNEAQ (reference sequence). The CDR3 is made up of 15 amino acids. CDR3 residues: CASSEYEEEDTEAFF. In DNA form, the CDR3 reads TGTGCCAGCAGCGAATACGAGGAGGAGGATACTGAAGCTTTCTTT. Drawing the rest from reference TRBV7-9 and TRBJ1-1, the complete variable domain is DTGVSQNPRHKITKRGQNVTFRCDPISEHNRLYWYRQTLGQGPEFLTYFQNEAQLEKSRLLSDRFSAERPKGSFSTLEIQRTEQGDSAMYLCASSEYEEEDTEAFFGQGTRLTVV.

The V call is TRBV10-3, the J call TRBJ2-3, with TRBD2 matching 14 bases. V dropped 10 bases and J dropped 6; count of bases not matched to a gene: 6. Germline assignment: CDR1 ENHRY and CDR2 SYGVKD. This CDR3 has 14 amino acids. CDR3 coding DNA: TGTGCCACCAGACTAGCGGGGGGGTGGGATACGCAGTATTTT. Its translation: CATRLAGGWDTQYF.

The chain has TRBV28 and TRBJ2-7, with 10 bases aligning to TRBD2. Germline CDR1 MDHEN, CDR2 SYDVKM. There are 14 residues in the CDR3. V lost 7 bases to trimming and J lost 4 bases; unmatched junction nucleotides: 7. The chain's CDR3 is CASNGASGSYEQYF. The CDR3 nucleotides read TGTGCCAGCAACGGGGCTAGCGGGAGTTACGAGCAGTACTTC.

The chain carries TRBV2 and TRBJ1-2; the match to TRBD1 covers 8 bases. J was trimmed by 4 bases and V by 7 bases; bases with no gene match: 11. The CDR3 is 15 amino acids. The V gene's germline CDR1 is SNHLY and CDR2 FYNNEI. The CDR3 sequence is CASNRDRNGAYGYTF. In DNA form, the CDR3 reads TGTGCCAGCAACCGGGACAGGAACGGGGCCTATGGCTACACCTTC.

The genes are TRBV10-3 and TRBJ1-2; D may be TRBD1 (6 bases). CDR3 length: 13 residues. Trimming pared 8 bases from V and 3 bases from J, leaving 13 bases between. Looked up from germline, CDR1 is ENHRY and CDR2 is SYGVKD. This chain's CDR3 is CAIGQGKDYGYTF. DNA for the CDR3: TGTGCCATCGGCCAGGGGAAGGACTATGGCTACACCTTC.

In this sample, this clone turned up once. The genes are TRBV3-1 (or the pseudogene TRBV3-2) and TRBJ2-2, with unresolved D. CDR3 length: 12 residues. Germline values: CDR1 LGHDT, CDR2 YNNKEL (reference sequence). V was pared by 5 bases and J by 2 bases, with 3 bases between. The CDR3 nucleotides read TGTGCCAGCAGCACTAACACCGGGGAGCTGTTTTTT. This codes for CASSTNTGELFF.

The CDR3 protein is CASSGTSSDNEQFF. Written as DNA, the CDR3 is TGTGCCAGCAGCGGGACTAGTTCCGACAATGAGCAGTTCTTC. V is TRBV11-3 and J is TRBJ2-1, with 8 bases lining up with TRBD2. After removal of 5 bases from V and 5 bases from J, the junction contained 5 bases not matched to a gene. This CDR3 region has 14 residues. The germline gives CDR1 SGHNT, CDR2 YENEEA.

This clone was found once. V is TRBV3-1 (or the pseudogene TRBV3-2) and J is TRBJ1-5; possibly TRBD1 for D (6 bases). Deletions cut 2 bases from V and 6 bases from J, with 14 bases between. Germline lookup yields CDR1 LGHDT and CDR2 YNNKEL (reference sequence). The CDR3 consists of 15 residues. CDR3 sequence reads: CASSQFSGGSQPQHF. The CDR3 region has the DNA TGTGCCAGCAGCCAATTCAGTGGGGGCTCTCAGCCCCAGCATTTT.